This TCR beta chain was sequenced for a study of control samples from healthy donors and cancer patients. This table comes from immunoSEQ multiplex PCR, and its TCRdb copy is limited to in-frame clones, with some not included. This table holds more than 95,000 clones, just over 90% found once. Trimming removed 6 bases at V and 0 bases at J, with 8 bases between. Germline-derived CDR1 and CDR2 are SGHVS and FNYEAQ. This CDR3 has 14 residues. This TCR came from a young man in good health. The gene calls are TRBV7-6 and TRBJ2-2; D gene ambiguous. Input material: blood. The CDR3, as DNA: TGTGCCAGCAGTGTGGCCGCGAACACCGGGGAGCTGTTTTTT. This translates into CASSVAANTGELFF.